This T cell receptor beta chain was observed in a study of a mutant IDH1 vaccine in newly diagnosed glioma. About the research overall: The vaccination schedule gave patients eight doses in weeks 1, 3, 5, 7, 11, 15, 19 and 23. Vaccination began 4-6 weeks post radiotherapy alone, or with temozolomide cycles.

This sample's time point: week 11, during vaccination. Topical imiquimod was applied with each vaccine dose, which held 300 ug of mutant IDH1 20-mer peptide. The assay was immunoSEQ multiplex PCR, and TCRdb's table has in-frame clones only and misses some. The table shows roughly 22,000 clones, with 85% to 90% occurring only once. A word on this clone: The antigen is unknown.

V was cut by 0 bases and J by 5 bases, with 11 bases left in between. Looked up from germline, CDR1 is MNHEY and CDR2 is SVGAGI. This CDR3 has 15 amino acids. This sequence joins TRBV6-5 and TRBJ1-5; D perhaps matches TRBD1 (5 bases). Source: PBMCs, taken from a glioma patient whose treatment included an IDH1 peptide vaccine. The sequence was collected from a woman between 40 and 50 years old with glioma. This CDR3 is CASSYSNRGDQPQHF. As DNA, the CDR3 is TGTGCCAGCAGTTACTCGAATAGGGGTGATCAGCCCCAGCATTTT.